This TCR beta chain was profiled in a study of T cells in Graves' hyperthyroidism and ophthalmopathy. Study information: It was at initial diagnosis, before any treatment, that peripheral blood was collected.

There were TCR beta CDR3 regions amplified from RNA transcripts. With the HTBI primer set, the TCR CDR3 went through a first round of RT-PCR. TCRdb passed the multiplex PCR reads through MiXCR, listing each CDR3 protein once. Of 200,000 to 250,000 distinct CDR3 sequences in the sample, 16% were seen once. The study's findings and limits: Ophthalmopathy was separated from stable hyperthyroidism by a 13 V-J model. Blood also carried most thyroid clonotypes expanded above 0.001.

The CDR3 spans 17 residues. Trimming cost V 1 base and J 0 bases, with 15 bases left between them. Germline CDR1 and CDR2: MNHEY and SMNVEV (reference sequence). In its sample, this clonotype was seen many times. Its target is unknown. Each ophthalmopathy patient scored at least 3 on the Clinical Activity Score and at least 4 on NOSPECS grade, with duration under 3 months. Input material: blood. This chain uses TRBV27 with TRBJ1-1, with a possible D match to TRBD1 (5 bases). This receptor was obtained from a woman aged 18-30 years with Graves' ophthalmopathy. DNA for the CDR3: TGTGCCAGCAGTTTATTGGGGGGACCGGGAGTGAACACTGAAGCTTTCTTT. This translates into CASSLLGGPGVNTEAFF.